The text below deals with one T cell receptor beta chain. Its antigen is as yet unknown. Germline CDR1 SGDLS, CDR2 YYNGEE. The V gene end was trimmed by 3 bases and the J gene end by 4 bases; junction bases not matched to a gene: 20. This CDR3 contains 19 residues. The sample originates from a study of T cell responses to AZD1222 COVID-19 vaccine. Profiled with immunoSEQ multiplex PCR; TCRdb holds only in-frame clones, not every one. The sample yields about 97,000 clones, around nine tenths seen once. The study, taken as a whole, reports: Clonal diversity was possibly underestimated; the donors were predominantly white British and more often female.

The source is an adult in good health. Sequencing used peripheral blood, obtained on day 0 of AZD1222 vaccination. The chain recombines TRBV9 with TRBJ2-3, with 7 positions matching TRBD2. The CDR3 spells CASSDHAFPTGTNADTQYF. CDR3 coding DNA: TGTGCCAGCAGCGACCATGCTTTCCCGACCGGGACTAATGCAGATACGCAGTATTTT. Together with reference TRBV9 and TRBJ2-3, the CDR3 gives the full variable domain: DSGVTQTPKHLITATGQRVTLRCSPRSGDLSVYWYQQSLDQGLQFLIQYYNGEERAKGNILERFSAQQFPDLHSELNLSSLELGDSALYFCASSDHAFPTGTNADTQYFGPGTRLTVL.